This entry lists 23 T cell receptor beta chains sequenced from one sample in a study of control samples from healthy donors and cancer patients. The repertoire was sequenced with immunoSEQ multiplex PCR; TCRdb's copy has only in-frame clones and lacks some. This sample carries tens of thousands of clones, about 89% of them seen once, and the ten largest clones take 8% to 10%. The sequencing input was PBMCs. These receptor sequences come from a woman in her forties or fifties with colorectal cancer.

The genes are TRBV7-2 and TRBJ1-1; TRBD1 agrees at 8 bases. The CDR3 runs to 15 residues. V was clipped by 6 bases and J by 1 base; unmatched bases: 7. In germline, CDR1 is SGHTA, CDR2 FQGNSA. In nucleotides, the CDR3 is TGTGCCAGCAGTCCGACAGGGGCGGCGAACACTGAAGCTTTCTTT. It codes for CASSPTGAANTEAFF.

The V call is TRBV6-5, the J call TRBJ1-1; D gene ambiguous. Germline V gene lookup returns CDR1 MNHEY and CDR2 SVGAGI. V lost 0 bases to trimming and J lost 0 bases, with 11 bases between them. The CDR3 totals 16 residues. In DNA form, the CDR3 reads TGTGCCAGCAGTTACTCCTCAGTCGGAATGAACACTGAAGCTTTCTTT. It yields the protein CASSYSSVGMNTEAFF.

The rearrangement joins TRBV7-9 to TRBJ1-6; tentative D call: TRBD1 (6 bases). This CDR3 has 14 residues. Per the germline V gene, CDR1 is SEHNR and CDR2 is FQNEAQ (reference sequence). Trimming took off 1 base at V and 7 bases at J, with 8 bases between the two ends. As DNA, the CDR3 is TGTGCCAGCAGCTTAGAGGGGGAGAATTCACCCCTCCACTTT. It yields the protein CASSLEGENSPLHF.

The V and J genes are TRBV30 and TRBJ2-5; tentatively, D is TRBD2 (6 bases). This CDR3 comprises 13 residues. V was cut by 2 bases and J by 7 bases, with 14 bases left in between. The germline V gene encodes CDR1 GTSNPN and CDR2 SVGIG (reference sequence). CDR3 bases: TGTGCCTGGAGTCGAAGCATGGGGGGGACCCAGTACTTC. It translates to CAWSRSMGGTQYF. The full variable domain, completed using reference TRBV30 and TRBJ2-5, is SQTIHQWPATLVQPVGSPLSLECTVEGTSNPNLYWYRQAAGRGLQLLFYSVGIGQISSEVPQNLSASRPQDRQFILSSKKLLLSDSGFYLCAWSRSMGGTQYFGPGTRLLVL.

This sequence joins TRBV5-5 and TRBJ1-2; tentative D call: TRBD1 (6 bases). The CDR3 totals 12 residues. Germline CDR1 SGHKS, CDR2 YYEKEE (reference sequence). V shed 4 bases and J shed 8 bases, with 12 bases lying between them. In DNA form, the CDR3 reads TGTGCCAGCAGCCCTGGGGGGGGCGGCTACACCTTC. Translating it yields CASSPGGGGYTF.

V and J are TRBV7-2 and TRBJ2-3, with 8 bases that match TRBD2. The CDR3 consists of 16 residues. V dropped 5 bases and J dropped 4; count of bases not matched to a gene: 11. Germline V gene lookup returns CDR1 SGHTA and CDR2 FQGNSA. CDR3 sequence reads: CASSLLRGLGSDTQYF. CDR3 nucleotide sequence: TGTGCCAGCAGCCTTCTTCGGGGACTAGGGTCAGATACGCAGTATTTT.

The genes are TRBV4-3 and TRBJ2-6; maybe TRBD1 (6 bases). From germline, CDR1 is LGHNA and CDR2 YSLEER. Trimming shortened V by 1 base and J by 4 bases, and 14 bases separated the two germline ends. This CDR3 is built from 17 residues. The CDR3 DNA is TGCGCCAGCAGCCAAGCCAGACAGGCAGCCGGGGCCAACGTCCTGACTTTC. Encoded protein: CASSQARQAAGANVLTF.

This clone has just one count. The chain links TRBV28 to TRBJ2-5; possibly TRBD1 or TRBD2 for D (6 bases each). V lost 8 bases, J lost 4 bases, and 14 bases lay in between. Germline V lookup: CDR1 MDHEN, CDR2 SYDVKM. The CDR3 contains 13 residues. The CDR3 sequence: CASAKGGSETQYF. The CDR3 DNA reads as TGTGCCAGCGCTAAGGGGGGCTCAGAGACCCAGTACTTC. The complete variable domain, with remaining parts taken from reference TRBV28 and TRBJ2-5, reads DVKVTQSSRYLVKRTGEKVFLECVQDMDHENMFWYRQDPGLGLRLIYFSYDVKMKEKGDIPEGYSVSREKKERFSLILESASTNQTSMYLCASAKGGSETQYFGPGTRLLVL.

The rearrangement links TRBV11-3 to TRBJ2-1; D ambiguous. Germline V gene sequence: CDR1 SGHNT, CDR2 YENEEA. Trimming cost V 1 base and J 3 bases, with 4 bases left between them. This CDR3 is built from 13 residues. In DNA, the CDR3 is TGTGCCAGCAGCTTAGCCAGCTACAATGAGCAGTTCTTC. The encoded protein is CASSLASYNEQFF.

Comment on this clone: The identical CDR3 is also encoded by other nucleotide sequences in the sample. This chain joins TRBV19 and TRBJ2-6; TRBD1 matches at 8 bases. Germline V lookup: CDR1 LNHDA, CDR2 SQIVND (reference sequence). Trimming at V came to 6 bases and at J to 4 bases, leaving 8 bases not matched to a gene. The CDR3 contains 16 residues. The CDR3, as DNA: TGTGCCAGTAGCCGTCAGGGGGCGGGGGGGGCCAACGTCCTGACTTTC. Translated: CASSRQGAGGANVLTF.

The chain joins TRBV12-5 to TRBJ2-3; D is ambiguous. Germline CDR1 LGHNT, CDR2 FRNRAP. Trimming removed 0 bases from V and 3 bases from J, with 13 bases in between. The CDR3 is 16 amino acids. DNA of the CDR3: TGTGCTAGTGGTTTGGTACTCCCCGATATAACAGATACGCAGTATTTT. Residues: CASGLVLPDITDTQYF.

The J gene is TRBJ2-7, the V gene TRBV15, with TRBD1 matching over 8 bases. CDR3 size: 17 residues. J was trimmed by 0 bases and V by 8 bases; bases with no gene match: 15. Germline CDR1 is LNHNV and CDR2 is YYDKDF (reference sequence). DNA of the CDR3: TGTGCCACCGGCGAGGATATCGGGACAGGTCACTCCTACGAGCAGTACGTC. Translated, it gives CATGEDIGTGHSYEQYV.

This rearrangement joins TRBV2 to TRBJ1-2; D not certain. Germline assignment: CDR1 SNHLY and CDR2 FYNNEI. V was clipped by 3 bases and J by 2 bases, with 7 bases between them. The CDR3 is made up of 13 amino acids. CDR3 amino acids: CASSDQQNYGYTF. The CDR3 DNA sequence: TGTGCCAGCAGTGATCAACAGAACTATGGCTACACCTTC.

The chain has TRBV6-5 and TRBJ1-3; D unclear. The CDR3 runs 16 residues. CDR1 is MNHEY and CDR2 is SVGAGI in the germline V gene. V lost 0 bases, J lost 2 bases, and 11 bases lay in between. The CDR3 is CASSYSKAGAGNTIYF. Written as DNA, the CDR3 is TGTGCCAGCAGTTACTCGAAGGCAGGTGCTGGAAACACCATATATTTT.

This chain uses TRBV5-1 with TRBJ2-5; D remains ambiguous. V shed 4 bases and J shed 2 bases, with 6 bases lying between them. The germline CDR1 and CDR2 sequences are SGHRS and YFSETQ. The CDR3 has 12 residues. The CDR3 loop is CASSRQQETQYF. CDR3 DNA: TGCGCCAGCAGCCGGCAGCAAGAGACCCAGTACTTC.

The chain recombines TRBV6-4 with TRBJ2-1; D gene ambiguous. The V gene's germline CDR1 is MRHNA and CDR2 SNTAGT. The V and J ends lost 3 bases and 4 bases respectively, with 13 bases between them. This CDR3 contains 15 residues. The CDR3 spells CASSEDPAGYNEQFF. CDR3 bases: TGTGCCAGCAGTGAGGACCCTGCCGGGTACAATGAGCAGTTCTTC.

V and J are TRBV18 and TRBJ2-1; D gene uncertain. CDR3 size: 13 residues. The V end was cut by 3 bases, the J end by 7 bases, with 10 bases between. The germline V gene has CDR1 KGHSH and CDR2 LQKENI. The CDR3 protein is CASSPARSNEQFF. The CDR3 coding sequence is TGTGCCAGCTCACCGGCGCGGAGTAATGAGCAGTTCTTC.

V gene TRBV6-5 combines with J gene TRBJ2-7; 7 bases match TRBD1. Germline CDR1 and CDR2: MNHEY and SVGAGI. J lost 4 bases, V lost 7 bases, and 4 bases had no gene match. The CDR3 covers 12 residues. The CDR3 DNA sequence: TGTGCCAGCAATAACAGGGGTTACGAGCAGTACGTC. Amino acids: CASNNRGYEQYV.

The chain recombines TRBV5-1 with TRBJ1-1, with unresolved D. The germline V and J ends were trimmed by 4 bases and 7 bases, with 17 bases remaining between them. Germline CDR1 SGHRS, CDR2 YFSETQ. The CDR3 runs to 14 residues. CDR3 sequence: CASSLRAGYVEAFF. CDR3 bases: TGCGCCAGCAGCCTGAGGGCGGGGTATGTTGAAGCTTTCTTT. The complete variable domain, with remaining parts taken from reference TRBV5-1 and TRBJ1-1, reads KAGVTQTPRYLIKTRGQQVTLSCSPISGHRSVSWYQQTPGQGLQFLFEYFSETQRNKGNFPGRFSGRQFSNSRSEMNVSTLELGDSALYLCASSLRAGYVEAFFGQGTRLTVV.

V usage is TRBV3-1 (or the pseudogene TRBV3-2) and J usage is TRBJ2-1; no definite D call. There are 13 residues in the CDR3. Germline V gives CDR1 LGHDT, CDR2 YNNKEL (reference sequence). Trimming pared 1 base from V and 9 bases from J, leaving 10 bases between. Here the CDR3 DNA reads TGTGCCAGCAGCCAAGGGACCAGCTTTGAGCAGTTCTTC. Encoded protein: CASSQGTSFEQFF.

The chain carries TRBV19 and TRBJ1-3; no reliable D call. Trimming took 1 base from V and 0 from J, leaving 7 bases between them. The CDR3 spans 15 residues. The V gene's germline CDR1 is LNHDA and CDR2 SQIVND (reference sequence). The chain's CDR3 is CASSIGTDSGNTIYF. In DNA, the CDR3 is TGTGCCAGTAGTATAGGGACGGACTCTGGAAACACCATATATTTT. The variable domain in full, completed from reference TRBV19 and TRBJ1-3, reads DGGITQSPKYLFRKEGQNVTLSCEQNLNHDAMYWYRQDPGQGLRLIYYSQIVNDFQKGDIAEGYSVSREKKESFPLTVTSAQKNPTAFYLCASSIGTDSGNTIYFGEGSWLTVV.

The J gene is TRBJ1-6, the V gene TRBV27; no definite D call. Trimming removed 4 bases at V and 5 bases at J, with 15 bases between. The CDR3 is made up of 16 amino acids. CDR1 MNHEY and CDR2 SMNVEV come from the germline V gene (reference sequence). The CDR3: CASSSPQWGNNSPLHF. The CDR3 DNA is TGTGCCAGCAGTTCCCCTCAATGGGGAAATAATTCACCCCTCCACTTT.

V is TRBV6-5 and J is TRBJ2-1; weak D call: TRBD1 (6 bases). Deletions cut 8 bases from V and 9 bases from J, with 20 bases between. The CDR3 has 14 residues. CDR1 and CDR2 (germline): MNHEY, SVGAGI. The CDR3 DNA is TGTGCCAGCCACGAGAGGGCAGGGGATACTGAGCAGTTCTTC. It translates to CASHERAGDTEQFF.